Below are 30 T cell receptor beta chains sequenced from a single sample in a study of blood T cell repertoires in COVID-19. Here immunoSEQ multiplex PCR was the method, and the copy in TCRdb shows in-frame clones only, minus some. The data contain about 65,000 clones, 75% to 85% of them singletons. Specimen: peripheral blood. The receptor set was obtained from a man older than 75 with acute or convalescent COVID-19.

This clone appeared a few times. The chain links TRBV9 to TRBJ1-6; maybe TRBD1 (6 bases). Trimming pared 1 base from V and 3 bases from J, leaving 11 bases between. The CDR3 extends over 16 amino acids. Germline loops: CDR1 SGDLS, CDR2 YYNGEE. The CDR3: CASSVTDSLYNSPLHF. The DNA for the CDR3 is TGTGCCAGCAGCGTAACGGACAGCCTCTATAATTCACCCCTCCACTTT.

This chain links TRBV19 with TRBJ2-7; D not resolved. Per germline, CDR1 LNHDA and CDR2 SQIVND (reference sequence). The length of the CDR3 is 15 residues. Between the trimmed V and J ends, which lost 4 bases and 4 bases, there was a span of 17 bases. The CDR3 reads CASSTQGYLGYEQYF. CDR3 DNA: TGTGCCAGTAGTACACAAGGCTATCTCGGGTACGAGCAGTACTTC. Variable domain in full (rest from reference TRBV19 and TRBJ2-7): DGGITQSPKYLFRKEGQNVTLSCEQNLNHDAMYWYRQDPGQGLRLIYYSQIVNDFQKGDIAEGYSVSREKKESFPLTVTSAQKNPTAFYLCASSTQGYLGYEQYFGPGTRLTVT.

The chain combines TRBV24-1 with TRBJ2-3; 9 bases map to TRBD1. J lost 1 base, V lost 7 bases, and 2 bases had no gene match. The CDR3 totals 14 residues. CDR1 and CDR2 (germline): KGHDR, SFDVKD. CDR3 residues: CATRGQGCTDTQYF. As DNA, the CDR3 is TGTGCCACCAGAGGACAGGGGTGCACAGATACGCAGTATTTT.

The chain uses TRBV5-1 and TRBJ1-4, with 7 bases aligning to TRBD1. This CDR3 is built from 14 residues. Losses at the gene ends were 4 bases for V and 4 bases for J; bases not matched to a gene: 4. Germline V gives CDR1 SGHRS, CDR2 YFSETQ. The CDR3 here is CASSIQGSNEKLFF. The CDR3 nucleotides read TGCGCCAGCAGCATACAGGGGAGTAATGAAAAACTGTTTTTT.

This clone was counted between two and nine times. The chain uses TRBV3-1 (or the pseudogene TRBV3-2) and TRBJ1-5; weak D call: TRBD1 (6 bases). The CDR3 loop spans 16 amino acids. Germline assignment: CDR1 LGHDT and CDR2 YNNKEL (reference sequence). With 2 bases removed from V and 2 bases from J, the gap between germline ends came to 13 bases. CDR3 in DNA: TGTGCCAGCAGCCAAAGGTCAGGGGTAGGCAATCAGCCCCAGCATTTT. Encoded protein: CASSQRSGVGNQPQHF.

The CDR3 coding sequence is TGTGCCACCAGCAGAGATCTAGGGGACTCGGCAGTCAATCAGCCCCAGCATTTT. Amino acids: CATSRDLGDSAVNQPQHF. The chain links TRBV15 to TRBJ1-5, with TRBD1 as a possible D gene (5 bases). CDR3 length: 18 amino acids. In germline, CDR1 is LNHNV, CDR2 YYDKDF (reference sequence). V lost 0 bases, J lost 3 bases, and 18 bases lay in between.

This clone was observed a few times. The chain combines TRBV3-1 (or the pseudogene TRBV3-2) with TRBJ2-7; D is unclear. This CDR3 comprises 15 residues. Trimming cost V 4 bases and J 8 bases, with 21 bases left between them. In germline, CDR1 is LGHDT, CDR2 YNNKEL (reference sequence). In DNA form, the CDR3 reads TGTGCCAGCAGCCTTCGAGGCCTCGTCCCACCCCAGCAGTACTTC. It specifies CASSLRGLVPPQQYF.

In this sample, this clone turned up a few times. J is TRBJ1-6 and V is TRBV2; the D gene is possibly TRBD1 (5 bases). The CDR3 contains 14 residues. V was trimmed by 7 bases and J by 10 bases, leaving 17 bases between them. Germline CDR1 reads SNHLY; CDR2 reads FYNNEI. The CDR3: CASMQRGGKSPLHF. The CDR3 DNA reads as TGTGCCAGCATGCAGCGGGGGGGGAAATCACCCCTCCACTTT.

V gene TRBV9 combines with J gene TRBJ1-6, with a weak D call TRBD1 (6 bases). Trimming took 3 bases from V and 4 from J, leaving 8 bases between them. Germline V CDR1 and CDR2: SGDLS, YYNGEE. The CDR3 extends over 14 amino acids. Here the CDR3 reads CASSATGYNSPLHF. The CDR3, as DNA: TGTGCCAGCAGCGCTACAGGGTATAATTCACCCCTCCACTTT.

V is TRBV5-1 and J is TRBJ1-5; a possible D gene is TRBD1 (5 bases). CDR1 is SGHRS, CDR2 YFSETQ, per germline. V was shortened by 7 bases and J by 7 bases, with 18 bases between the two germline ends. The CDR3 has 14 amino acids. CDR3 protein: CASLTPGHWQPQHF. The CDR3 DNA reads TGCGCCAGCCTAACGCCAGGGCATTGGCAGCCCCAGCATTTT.

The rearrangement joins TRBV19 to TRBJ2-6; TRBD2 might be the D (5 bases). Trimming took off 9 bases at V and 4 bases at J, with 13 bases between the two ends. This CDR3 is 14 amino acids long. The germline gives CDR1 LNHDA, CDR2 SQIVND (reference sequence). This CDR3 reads CASVPGMGANVLTF. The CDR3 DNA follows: TGTGCCAGCGTACCGGGGATGGGGGCCAACGTCCTGACTTTC.

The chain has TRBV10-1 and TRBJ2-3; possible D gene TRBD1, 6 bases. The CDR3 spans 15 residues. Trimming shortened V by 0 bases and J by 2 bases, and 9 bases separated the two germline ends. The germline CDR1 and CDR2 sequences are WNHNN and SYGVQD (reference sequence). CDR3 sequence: CASSESGQPTDTQYF. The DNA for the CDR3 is TGCGCCAGCAGTGAGTCAGGACAGCCCACAGATACGCAGTATTTT.

CDR3 sequence (DNA): TGTGCCAGCAGTTACCCCCTTGGACAGGGGGATAATGTAGCACCCCTCCACTTT. It translates to CASSYPLGQGDNVAPLHF. The chain employs TRBV5-4 and TRBJ1-6; 10 nucleotides align to TRBD1. The CDR3 length is 18 residues. CDR1 is SGHNT, CDR2 YYREEE, per germline (reference sequence). Trimming took 5 bases from V and 11 from J; bases not matched to a gene: 19.

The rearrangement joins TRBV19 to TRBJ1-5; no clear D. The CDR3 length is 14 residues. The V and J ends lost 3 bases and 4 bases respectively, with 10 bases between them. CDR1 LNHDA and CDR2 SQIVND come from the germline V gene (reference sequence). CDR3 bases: TGTGCCAGTAGTATGGGTCAGGCGAATCAGCCCCAGCATTTT. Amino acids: CASSMGQANQPQHF.

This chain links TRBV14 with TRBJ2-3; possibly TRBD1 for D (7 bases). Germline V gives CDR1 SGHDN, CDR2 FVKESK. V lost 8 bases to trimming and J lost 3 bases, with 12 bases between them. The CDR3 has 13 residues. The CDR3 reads CASRRGRTDTQYF. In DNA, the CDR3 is TGTGCCAGCCGGAGGGGGCGAACAGATACGCAGTATTTT.

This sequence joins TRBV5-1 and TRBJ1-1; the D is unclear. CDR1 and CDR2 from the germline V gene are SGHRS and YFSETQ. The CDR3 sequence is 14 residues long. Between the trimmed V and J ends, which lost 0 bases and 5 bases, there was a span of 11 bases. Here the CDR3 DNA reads TGCGCCAGCAGCTTGGCCGAGTTGGAGACTGAAGCTTTCTTT. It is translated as CASSLAELETEAFF.

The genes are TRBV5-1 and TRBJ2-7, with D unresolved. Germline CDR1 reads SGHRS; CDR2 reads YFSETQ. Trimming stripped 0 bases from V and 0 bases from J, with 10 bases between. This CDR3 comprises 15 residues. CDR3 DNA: TGCGCCAGCAGCTTGGCCGACTTGGGCTCCTACGAGCAGTACTTC. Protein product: CASSLADLGSYEQYF.

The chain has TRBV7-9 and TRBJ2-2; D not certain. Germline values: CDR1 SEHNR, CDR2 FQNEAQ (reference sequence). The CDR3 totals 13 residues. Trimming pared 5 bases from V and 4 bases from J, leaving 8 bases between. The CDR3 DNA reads TGTGCCAGCAGCCTGGTGGCCACCGGGGAGCTGTTTTTT. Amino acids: CASSLVATGELFF.

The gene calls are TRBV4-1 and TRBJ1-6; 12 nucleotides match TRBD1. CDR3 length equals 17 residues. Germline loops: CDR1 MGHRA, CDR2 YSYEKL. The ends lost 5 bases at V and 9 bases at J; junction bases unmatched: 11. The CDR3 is CASSKISGQGAVSPLHF. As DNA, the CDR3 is TGCGCCAGCAGCAAAATCTCGGGACAGGGGGCCGTTTCACCCCTCCACTTT.

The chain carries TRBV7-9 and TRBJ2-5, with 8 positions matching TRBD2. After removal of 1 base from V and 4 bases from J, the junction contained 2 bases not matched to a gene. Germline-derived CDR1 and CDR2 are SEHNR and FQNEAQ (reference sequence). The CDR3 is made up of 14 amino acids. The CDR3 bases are TGTGCCAGCAGCTTAGGGACTAGCAGAGAGACCCAGTACTTC. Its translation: CASSLGTSRETQYF.

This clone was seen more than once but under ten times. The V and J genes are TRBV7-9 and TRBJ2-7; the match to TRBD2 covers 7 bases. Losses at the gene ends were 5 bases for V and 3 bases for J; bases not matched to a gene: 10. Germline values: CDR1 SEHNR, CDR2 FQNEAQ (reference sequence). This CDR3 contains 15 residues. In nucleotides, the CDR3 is TGTGCCAGCAGCCCTATGGGGGGGATCGACTACGAGCAGTACTTC. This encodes CASSPMGGIDYEQYF.

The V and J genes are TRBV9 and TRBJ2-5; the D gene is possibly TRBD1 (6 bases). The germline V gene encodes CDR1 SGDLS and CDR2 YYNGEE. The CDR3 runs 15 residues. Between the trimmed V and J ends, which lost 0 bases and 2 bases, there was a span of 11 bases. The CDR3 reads CASSVVQGSQETQYF. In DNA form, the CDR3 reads TGTGCCAGCAGCGTAGTACAGGGCTCTCAAGAGACCCAGTACTTC.

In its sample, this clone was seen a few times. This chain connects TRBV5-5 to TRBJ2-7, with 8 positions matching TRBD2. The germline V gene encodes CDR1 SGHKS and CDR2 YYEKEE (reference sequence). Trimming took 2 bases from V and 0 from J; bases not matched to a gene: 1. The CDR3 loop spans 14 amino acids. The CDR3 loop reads CASSFGGASYEQYF. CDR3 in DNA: TGTGCCAGCAGCTTCGGGGGGGCCTCCTACGAGCAGTACTTC.

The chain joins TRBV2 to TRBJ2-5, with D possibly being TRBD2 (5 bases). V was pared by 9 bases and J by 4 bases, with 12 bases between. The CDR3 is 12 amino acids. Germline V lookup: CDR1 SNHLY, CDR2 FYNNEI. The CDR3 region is CASRGFSETQYF. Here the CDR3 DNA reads TGTGCCAGTCGCGGGTTCTCAGAGACCCAGTACTTC. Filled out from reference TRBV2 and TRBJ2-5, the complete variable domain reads EPEVTQTPSHQVTQMGQEVILRCVPISNHLYFYWYRQILGQKVEFLVSFYNNEISEKSEIFDDQFSVERPDGSNFTLKIRSTKLEDSAMYFCASRGFSETQYFGPGTRLLVL.

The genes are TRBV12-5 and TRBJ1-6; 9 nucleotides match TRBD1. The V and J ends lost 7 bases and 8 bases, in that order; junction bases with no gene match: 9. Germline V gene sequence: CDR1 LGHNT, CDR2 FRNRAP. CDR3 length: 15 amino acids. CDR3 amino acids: CASAVGQGIDSPLHF. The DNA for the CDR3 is TGTGCTAGTGCCGTGGGACAGGGAATTGATTCACCCCTCCACTTT.

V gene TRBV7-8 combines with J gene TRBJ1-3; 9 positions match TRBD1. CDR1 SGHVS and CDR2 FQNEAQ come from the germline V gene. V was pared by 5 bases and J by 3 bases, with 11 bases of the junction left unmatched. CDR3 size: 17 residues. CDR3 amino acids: CASSQWTGEAFGNTIYF. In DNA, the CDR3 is TGTGCCAGCAGCCAGTGGACAGGGGAAGCGTTTGGAAACACCATATATTTT.

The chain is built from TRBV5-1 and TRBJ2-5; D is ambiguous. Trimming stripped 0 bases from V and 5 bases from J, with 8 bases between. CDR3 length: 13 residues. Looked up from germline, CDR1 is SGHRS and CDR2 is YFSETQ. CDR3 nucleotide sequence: TGCGCCAGCAGCTTGGTTTATCGGGAGACCCAGTACTTC. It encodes CASSLVYRETQYF.

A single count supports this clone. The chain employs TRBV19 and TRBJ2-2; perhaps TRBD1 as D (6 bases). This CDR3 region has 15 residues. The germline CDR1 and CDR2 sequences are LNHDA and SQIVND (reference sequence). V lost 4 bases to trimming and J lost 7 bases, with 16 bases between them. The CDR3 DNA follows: TGTGCCAGTAGTACCCACAGGGATAGGGGCGGGGAGCTGTTTTTT. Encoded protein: CASSTHRDRGGELFF.

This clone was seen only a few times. The DNA for the CDR3 is TGTGCCAGCAGCCCACAGGGGAACACTGAAGCTTTCTTT. Protein: CASSPQGNTEAFF. The rearrangement links TRBV6-6 to TRBJ1-1; a weak D match, TRBD1 (6 bases). V lost 6 bases, J lost 1 base, and 9 bases lay in between. The CDR3 has 13 residues. Germline-derived CDR1 and CDR2 are MNHNY and SVGAGI (reference sequence).

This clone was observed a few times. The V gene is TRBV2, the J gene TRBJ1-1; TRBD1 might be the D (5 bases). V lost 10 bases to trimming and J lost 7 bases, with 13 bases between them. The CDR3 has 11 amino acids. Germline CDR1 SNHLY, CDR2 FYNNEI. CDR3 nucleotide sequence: TGTGCCACCTCACAGGAAAGTGAAGCTTTCTTT. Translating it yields CATSQESEAFF.